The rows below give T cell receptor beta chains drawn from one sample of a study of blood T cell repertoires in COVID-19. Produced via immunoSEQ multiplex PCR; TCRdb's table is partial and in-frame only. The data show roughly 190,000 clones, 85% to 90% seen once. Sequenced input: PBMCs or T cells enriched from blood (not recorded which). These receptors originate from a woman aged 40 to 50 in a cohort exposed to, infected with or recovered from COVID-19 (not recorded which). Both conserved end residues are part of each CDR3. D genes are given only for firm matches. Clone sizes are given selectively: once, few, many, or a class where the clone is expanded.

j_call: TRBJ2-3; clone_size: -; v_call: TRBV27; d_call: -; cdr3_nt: TGTGCCAGCACCGATAACTTTATACAGTATTTT; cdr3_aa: CASTDNFIQYF
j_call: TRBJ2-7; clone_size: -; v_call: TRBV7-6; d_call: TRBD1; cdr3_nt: TGTGCCAGCAGCTTTCGGGGGACAGGGGGCAGCGAGCAGTACTTC; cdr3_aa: CASSFRGTGGSEQYF
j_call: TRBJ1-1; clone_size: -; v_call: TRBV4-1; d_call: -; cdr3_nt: TGCGCCAGCAGCGTTGAGAGGACACTGAACACTGAAGCTTTCTTT; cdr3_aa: CASSVERTLNTEAFF
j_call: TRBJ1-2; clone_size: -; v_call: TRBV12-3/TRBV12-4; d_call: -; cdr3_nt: TGTGCCAGCAGTTTAACCCACAGAGATGGCTACACCTTC; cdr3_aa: CASSLTHRDGYTF
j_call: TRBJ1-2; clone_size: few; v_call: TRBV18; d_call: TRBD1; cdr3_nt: TGTGCCAGCTCACCGGCGACAGGGGGATTCGGAAACTATGGCTACACCTTC; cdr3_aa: CASSPATGGFGNYGYTF
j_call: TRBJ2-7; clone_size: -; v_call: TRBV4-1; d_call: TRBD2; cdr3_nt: TGCGCCAGCAGCCGATCAGAGGCGGGACTAGCGGGAGGGCTCTACGAGCAGTACTTC; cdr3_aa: CASSRSEAGLAGGLYEQYF
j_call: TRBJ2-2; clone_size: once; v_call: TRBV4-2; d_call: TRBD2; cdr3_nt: TGTGCCAGCAGCCAACTGCGGGAGCGTGACACCGGGGAGCTGTTTTTT; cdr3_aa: CASSQLRERDTGELFF
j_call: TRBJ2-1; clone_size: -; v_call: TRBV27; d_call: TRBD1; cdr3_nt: TGTGCCAGCAGTCCCGGGACAGGGTCGTATGAGCAGTTCTTC; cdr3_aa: CASSPGTGSYEQFF
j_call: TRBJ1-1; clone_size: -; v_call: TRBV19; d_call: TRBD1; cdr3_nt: TGTGCCAGTAGTACGGGACAGGGGGCTCACACTGAAGCTTTCTTT; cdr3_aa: CASSTGQGAHTEAFF
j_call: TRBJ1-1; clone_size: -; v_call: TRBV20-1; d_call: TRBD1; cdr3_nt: TGCAGTTCGAATAGGGGGCCCGAAGCTTTCTTT; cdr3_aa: CSSNRGPEAFF
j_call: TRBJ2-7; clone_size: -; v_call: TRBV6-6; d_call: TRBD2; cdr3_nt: TGTGCCAGCAGCCCGGGACTAGCGGGTTCCTACGAGCAGTACTTC; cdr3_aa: CASSPGLAGSYEQYF
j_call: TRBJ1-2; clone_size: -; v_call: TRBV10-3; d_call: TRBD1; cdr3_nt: TGTGCCATCAGTGAGCCCCAACGGACAGGGACCCATGGCTACACCTTC; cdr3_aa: CAISEPQRTGTHGYTF
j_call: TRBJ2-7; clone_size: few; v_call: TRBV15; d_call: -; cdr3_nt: TGTGCCACCAGCCGAGAGGGAGTGAGGGACGAGCAGTACTTC; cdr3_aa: CATSREGVRDEQYF
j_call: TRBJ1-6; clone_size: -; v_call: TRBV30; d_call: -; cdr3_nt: TGTGCCTGGGCCGGACAGAAAAATTCACCCCTCCACTTT; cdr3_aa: CAWAGQKNSPLHF
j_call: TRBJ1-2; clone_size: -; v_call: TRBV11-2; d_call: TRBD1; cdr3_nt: TGTGCCAGCAGCTTAAGTCCGGACAGGGGGGCCTATGGCTACACCTTC; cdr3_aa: CASSLSPDRGAYGYTF
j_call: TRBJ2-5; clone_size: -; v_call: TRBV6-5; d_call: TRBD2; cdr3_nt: TGTGCCAGCAGTTACTCTACTAGCGGAGGCGAGACCCAGTACTTC; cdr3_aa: CASSYSTSGGETQYF
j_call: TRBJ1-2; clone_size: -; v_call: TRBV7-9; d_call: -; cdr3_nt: TGTGCACATGTCGTTCCAGGGGAAGACTATGGCTACACCTTC; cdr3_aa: CAHVVPGEDYGYTF
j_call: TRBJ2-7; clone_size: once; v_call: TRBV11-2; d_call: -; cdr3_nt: TGTGCCAGCAGCTTCTGGGGCAGGAACGAGCAGTACTTC; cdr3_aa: CASSFWGRNEQYF
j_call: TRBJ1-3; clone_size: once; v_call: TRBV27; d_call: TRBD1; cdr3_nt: TGTGCCAGCAGGCTAACAGGGGCCTCAGGAAACACCATATATTTT; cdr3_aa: CASRLTGASGNTIYF
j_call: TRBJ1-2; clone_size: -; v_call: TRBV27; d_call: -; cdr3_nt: TGTGCCAGCAGTCCGGGGGGGACCAACTATGGCTACACCTTC; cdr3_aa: CASSPGGTNYGYTF
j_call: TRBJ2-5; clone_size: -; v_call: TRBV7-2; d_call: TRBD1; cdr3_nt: TGTGCCAGCAGCCCCGCGGGACAGGGAAGGATCCAGTACTTC; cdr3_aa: CASSPAGQGRIQYF
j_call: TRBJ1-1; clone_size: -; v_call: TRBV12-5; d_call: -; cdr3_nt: TGTGCTAGTGGTTTCAGCAGGGATGAACGGTTGGACACTGAAGCTTTCTTT; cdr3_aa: CASGFSRDERLDTEAFF
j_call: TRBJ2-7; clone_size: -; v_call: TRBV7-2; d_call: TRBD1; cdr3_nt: TGTGCCAGCAGCACGCGCCGAGAGACAGGGGATACCTACGAGCAGTACTTC; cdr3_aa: CASSTRRETGDTYEQYF
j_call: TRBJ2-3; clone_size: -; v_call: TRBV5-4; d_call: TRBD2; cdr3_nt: TGTGCCAGCAGCTTCGGACTAGCGGGAGAGGGTACGCAGTATTTT; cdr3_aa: CASSFGLAGEGTQYF
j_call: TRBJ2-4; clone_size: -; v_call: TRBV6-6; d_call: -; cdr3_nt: TGTGCCAGCAGTTACCTCACAGGAGCCAAAAACATTCAGTACTTC; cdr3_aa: CASSYLTGAKNIQYF
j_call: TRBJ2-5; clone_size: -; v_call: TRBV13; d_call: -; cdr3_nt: TGTGCCAGCAGCTTCAGGGGACCAGAGACCCAGTACTTC; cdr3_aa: CASSFRGPETQYF
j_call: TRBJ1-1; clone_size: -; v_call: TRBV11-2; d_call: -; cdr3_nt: TGTGCCAGCAGCTTAGCCGCGCAGGGTGTCGACACTGAAGCTTTCTTT; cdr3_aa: CASSLAAQGVDTEAFF
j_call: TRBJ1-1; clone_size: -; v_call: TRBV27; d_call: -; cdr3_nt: TGTGCCAGCAGTTTCAGAATAAGGGAGTTGGGGAACACTGAAGCTTTCTTT; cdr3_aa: CASSFRIRELGNTEAFF
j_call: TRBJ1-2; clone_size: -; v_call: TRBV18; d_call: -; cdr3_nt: TGTGCCAGCTCACCAGTCGACAGCTATGGCTACACCTTC; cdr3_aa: CASSPVDSYGYTF